This entry describes one T cell receptor (beta chain). With random hexamers, reverse transcription was performed on roughly 0.45 to 1 ug of RNA. TCRdb redid the calling of the immunoSEQ multiplex PCR reads with MiXCR, one entry per CDR3 protein. Altogether 250,000 to 350,000 distinct CDR3 sequences are present, approximately 85% being singletons, with the ten largest covering 0.11%. The data are from a study of CD8 T cells in Susac syndrome. The source of this sequence is a human donor with multiple sclerosis. The sequencing input was CD8+ T cells from PBMCs.

The CDR3 DNA is TGTGCCAGTGCGCTACGAGGGCCCCTGGGTTCTGAAGCTTTCTTT. Protein sequence: CASALRGPLGSEAFF. The chain links TRBV19 to TRBJ1-1; no definite D call. V dropped 8 bases and J dropped 6 bases, with 22 bases sitting between them. In germline, CDR1 is LNHDA, CDR2 SQIVND (reference sequence). The CDR3 is made up of 15 amino acids. Based on the CDR3 plus reference TRBV19 and TRBJ1-1, the full variable domain is DGGITQSPKYLFRKEGQNVTLSCEQNLNHDAMYWYRQDPGQGLRLIYYSQIVNDFQKGDIAEGYSVSREKKESFPLTVTSAQKNPTAFYLCASALRGPLGSEAFFGQGTRLTVV.